The entry that follows covers one T cell receptor (beta chain) sequence. Its antigen is still unknown. CDR1 is SGHRS and CDR2 is YFSETQ in the germline V gene. The CDR3 has 14 residues. V trimming: 4 bases; J trimming: 6 bases; junction bases outside the gene matches: 5. The source of the sample is a study of T cells after yellow fever vaccination. Study observations and caveats: Contaminants from the bulk population, in the form of abundant clonotypes, could be found in FACS-sorted repertoires.

The TCR cDNA carried a universal primer site and UMIs from 5'RACE template switching. One entry per CDR3 protein, called by TCRdb with MiXCR from the 5' RACE reads. The table has roughly 120,000 distinct CDR3 sequences, 6.5% to 8% seen once. This sequence was found in a man between 18 and 29 years old who received the YFV17D yellow fever vaccine. The sequenced sample was CD4+ T cells sorted from PBMCs, obtained more than 8 days after the first yellow fever vaccination. The V call is TRBV5-1, the J call TRBJ2-7, with 12 bases aligning to TRBD2. CDR3 sequence reads: CASSPGTSGCEQYF. The CDR3 coding sequence is TGCGCCAGCAGCCCCGGGACTAGCGGGTGCGAGCAGTACTTC.